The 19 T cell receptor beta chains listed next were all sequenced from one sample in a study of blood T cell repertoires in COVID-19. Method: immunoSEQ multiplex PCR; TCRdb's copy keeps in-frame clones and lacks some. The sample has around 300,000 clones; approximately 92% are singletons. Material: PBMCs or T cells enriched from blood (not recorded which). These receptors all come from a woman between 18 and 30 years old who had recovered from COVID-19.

CDR3: CASSSSLGLSYEQYF. The CDR3 nucleotides read TGCGCCAGCAGCTCCTCCTTGGGGCTCTCCTACGAGCAGTACTTC. V is TRBV5-1 and J is TRBJ2-7; D is perhaps TRBD1 (5 bases). The V gene lost 3 bases and the J gene lost 0 bases, with 13 bases spanning the gap. The CDR3 is 15 amino acids. Germline V lookup: CDR1 SGHRS, CDR2 YFSETQ.

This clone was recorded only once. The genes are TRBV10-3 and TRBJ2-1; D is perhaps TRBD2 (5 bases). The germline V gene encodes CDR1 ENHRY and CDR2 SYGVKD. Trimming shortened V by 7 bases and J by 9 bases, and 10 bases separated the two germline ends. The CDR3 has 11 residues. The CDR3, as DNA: TGTGCCATCAAACTGGGAGCTGAGCAGTTCTTC. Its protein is CAIKLGAEQFF.

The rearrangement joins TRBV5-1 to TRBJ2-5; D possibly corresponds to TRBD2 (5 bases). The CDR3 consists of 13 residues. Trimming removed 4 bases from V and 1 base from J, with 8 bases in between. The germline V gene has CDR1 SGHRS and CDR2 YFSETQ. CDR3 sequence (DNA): TGCGCCAGCAGCGAGGGCCCCCAAGAGACCCAGTACTTC. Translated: CASSEGPQETQYF.

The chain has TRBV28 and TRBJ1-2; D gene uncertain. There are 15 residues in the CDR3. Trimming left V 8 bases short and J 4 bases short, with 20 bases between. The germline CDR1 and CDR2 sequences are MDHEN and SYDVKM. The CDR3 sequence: CASCPGGQWVYGYTF. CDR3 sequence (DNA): TGTGCCAGCTGCCCCGGAGGGCAATGGGTCTATGGCTACACCTTC.

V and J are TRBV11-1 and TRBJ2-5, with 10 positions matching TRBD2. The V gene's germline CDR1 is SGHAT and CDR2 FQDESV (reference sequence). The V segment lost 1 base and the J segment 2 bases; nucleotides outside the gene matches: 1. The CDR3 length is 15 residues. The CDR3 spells CASSLVLAGQETQYF. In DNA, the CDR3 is TGTGCCAGCAGCTTAGTACTAGCGGGACAAGAGACCCAGTACTTC.

The CDR3 bases are TGCGCCAGCAGCGCCGGGACAGGGGCAAACTATGGCTACACCTTC. Translated: CASSAGTGANYGYTF. The rearrangement joins TRBV5-1 to TRBJ1-2, with TRBD1 matching 10 bases. Germline V gives CDR1 SGHRS, CDR2 YFSETQ. CDR3 length: 15 residues. The V and J ends lost 4 bases and 2 bases, in that order; junction bases with no gene match: 5.

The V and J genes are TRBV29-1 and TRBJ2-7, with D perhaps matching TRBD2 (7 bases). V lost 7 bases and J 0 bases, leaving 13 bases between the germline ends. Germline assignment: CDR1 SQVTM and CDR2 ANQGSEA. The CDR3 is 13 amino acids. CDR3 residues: CSAGGGGSYEQYF. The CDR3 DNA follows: TGCAGCGCTGGGGGCGGGGGCTCCTACGAGCAGTACTTC.

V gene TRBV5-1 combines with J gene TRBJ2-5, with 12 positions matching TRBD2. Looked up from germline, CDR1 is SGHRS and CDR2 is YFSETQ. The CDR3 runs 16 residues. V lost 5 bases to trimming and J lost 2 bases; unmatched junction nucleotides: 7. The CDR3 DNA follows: TGCGCCAGCAGTTTCGGAGGACTAGCGGGACAAGAGACCCAGTACTTC. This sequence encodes CASSFGGLAGQETQYF. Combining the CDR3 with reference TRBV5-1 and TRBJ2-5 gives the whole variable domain KAGVTQTPRYLIKTRGQQVTLSCSPISGHRSVSWYQQTPGQGLQFLFEYFSETQRNKGNFPGRFSGRQFSNSRSEMNVSTLELGDSALYLCASSFGGLAGQETQYFGPGTRLLVL.

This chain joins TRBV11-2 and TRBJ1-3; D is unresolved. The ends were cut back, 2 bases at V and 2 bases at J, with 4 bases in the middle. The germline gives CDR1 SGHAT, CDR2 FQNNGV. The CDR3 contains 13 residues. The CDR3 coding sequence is TGTGCCAGCAGCTTACTAACTGGAAACACCATATATTTT. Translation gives CASSLLTGNTIYF.

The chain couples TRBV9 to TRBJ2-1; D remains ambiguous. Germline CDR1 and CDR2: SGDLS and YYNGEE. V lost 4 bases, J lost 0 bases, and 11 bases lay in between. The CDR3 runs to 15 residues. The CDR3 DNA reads TGTGCCAGCAGCTCCCGACTGAGCTCCTACAATGAGCAGTTCTTC. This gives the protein CASSSRLSSYNEQFF. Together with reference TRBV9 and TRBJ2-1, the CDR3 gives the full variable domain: DSGVTQTPKHLITATGQRVTLRCSPRSGDLSVYWYQQSLDQGLQFLIQYYNGEERAKGNILERFSAQQFPDLHSELNLSSLELGDSALYFCASSSRLSSYNEQFFGPGTRLTVL.

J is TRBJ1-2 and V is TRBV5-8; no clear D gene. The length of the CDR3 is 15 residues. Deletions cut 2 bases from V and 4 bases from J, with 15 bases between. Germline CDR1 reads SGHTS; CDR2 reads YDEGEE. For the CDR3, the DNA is TGTGCCAGCAGCTTAATCGAGGCCCCCCTCTATGGCTACACCTTC. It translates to CASSLIEAPLYGYTF.

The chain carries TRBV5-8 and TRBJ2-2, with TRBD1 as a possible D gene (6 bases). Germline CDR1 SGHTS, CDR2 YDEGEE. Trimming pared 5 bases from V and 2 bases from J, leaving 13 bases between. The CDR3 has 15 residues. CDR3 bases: TGTGCCAGCAGTTCTGGGACACTCAACACCGGGGAGCTGTTTTTT. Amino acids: CASSSGTLNTGELFF.

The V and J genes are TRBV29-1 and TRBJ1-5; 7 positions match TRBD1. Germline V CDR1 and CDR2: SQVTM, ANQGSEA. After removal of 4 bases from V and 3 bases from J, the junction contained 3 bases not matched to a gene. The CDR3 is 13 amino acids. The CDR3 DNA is TGCAGCGTTGGACAGGGTTTCAATCAGCCCCAGCATTTT. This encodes CSVGQGFNQPQHF.

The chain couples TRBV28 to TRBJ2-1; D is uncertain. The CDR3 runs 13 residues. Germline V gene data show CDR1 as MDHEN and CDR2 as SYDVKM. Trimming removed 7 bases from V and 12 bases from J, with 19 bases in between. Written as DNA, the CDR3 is TGTGCCAGCACCGTGCCGGGTTCGGCGGCGCAGTTCTTC. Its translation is CASTVPGSAAQFF.

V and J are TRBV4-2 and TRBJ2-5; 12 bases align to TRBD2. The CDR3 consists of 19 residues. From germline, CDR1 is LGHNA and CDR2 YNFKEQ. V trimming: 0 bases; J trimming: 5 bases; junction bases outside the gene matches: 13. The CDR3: CASSQEGASGGVFWETQYF. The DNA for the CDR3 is TGTGCCAGCAGCCAAGAAGGCGCTAGCGGGGGGGTATTTTGGGAGACCCAGTACTTC.

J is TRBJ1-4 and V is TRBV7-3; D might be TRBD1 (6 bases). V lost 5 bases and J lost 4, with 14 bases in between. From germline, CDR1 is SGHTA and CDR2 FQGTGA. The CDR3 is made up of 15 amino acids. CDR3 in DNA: TGTGCCAGCAGCCAATTCCCAGGGGTTAATGAAAAACTGTTTTTT. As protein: CASSQFPGVNEKLFF.

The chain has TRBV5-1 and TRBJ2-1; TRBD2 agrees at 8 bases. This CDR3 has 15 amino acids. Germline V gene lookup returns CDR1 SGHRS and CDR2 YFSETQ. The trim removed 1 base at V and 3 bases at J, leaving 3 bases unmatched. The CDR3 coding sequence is TGCGCCAGCAGCTTGATAGCGGGGTTCTACAATGAGCAGTTCTTC. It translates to CASSLIAGFYNEQFF. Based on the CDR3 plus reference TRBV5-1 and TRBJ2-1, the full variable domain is KAGVTQTPRYLIKTRGQQVTLSCSPISGHRSVSWYQQTPGQGLQFLFEYFSETQRNKGNFPGRFSGRQFSNSRSEMNVSTLELGDSALYLCASSLIAGFYNEQFFGPGTRLTVL.

The CDR3 reads CASSLGGGAQETQYF. DNA for the CDR3: TGTGCCAGCAGCTTAGGCGGGGGGGCCCAAGAGACCCAGTACTTC. The chain combines TRBV7-8 with TRBJ2-5, with 9 bases aligning to TRBD2. Trimming removed 1 base from V and 1 base from J; junction bases left unmatched: 1. The CDR3 contains 15 residues. Germline V gene data show CDR1 as SGHVS and CDR2 as FQNEAQ. Filled out from reference TRBV7-8 and TRBJ2-5, the complete variable domain reads GAGVSQSPRYKVAKRGQDVALRCDPISGHVSLFWYQQALGQGPEFLTYFQNEAQLDKSGLPSDRFFAERPEGSVSTLKIQRTQQEDSAVYLCASSLGGGAQETQYFGPGTRLLVL.

In DNA, the CDR3 is TGTGCCAGCTCGCCCAGGGACAGGGCGAAAGGCTACACCTTC. This translates into CASSPRDRAKGYTF. This sequence joins TRBV18 and TRBJ1-2; 9 bases map to TRBD1. The CDR3 has 14 residues. V shed 6 bases and J 8 bases; nucleotides not matched to a gene: 10. CDR1 and CDR2 from the germline V gene are KGHSH and LQKENI.